Included here is one T cell receptor beta chain sequence, with context. The antigen it binds to is not known. Base quality data are lacking; no much larger clone is found one base away. In light of the paper, this sample's time point label describes: newly diagnosed, previously untreated cHL patient sample. To serve as a comparison group for the relapsed/refractory trial patients, PBMCs were sequenced from patients with newly diagnosed, previously untreated classical Hodgkin lymphoma. After peripheral blood was drawn into 8 mL Vacutainer Cell Preparation Tubes, PBMCs were isolated by centrifugation and then cryopreserved. This record belongs to a study of PD-1 blockade in classical Hodgkin lymphoma (dated by TCRdb to the early 2020s). With regard to the full study: The study used TCR beta sequencing and CyTOF to define a peripheral blood immune signature of response to PD-1 blockade in classical Hodgkin lymphoma.

Overall study results and their limits: Only a single clinical trial cohort was studied, and what caused the repertoire differences, possibly disease activity or prior therapy, remained undefined. Baseline TCR diversity was reported as lower in newly diagnosed patients than in healthy donors, and lower still in relapsed/refractory patients.

The Qiagen DNeasy kit was used to extract genomic DNA from unsorted PBMCs and from the negatively selected CD4+ and CD8+ fractions. TCR beta CDR3 regions were subjected to amplification by immunoSEQ multiplex PCR with primers that anneal to V and J segments. A synthetic immune receptor repertoire was used to minimize amplification bias, and remaining bias was computationally removed after sequencing. The study's processing was this. Custom Python scripts were used to quantify repertoire diversity as the Shannon entropy index. Unsorted, CD4+ and CD8+ repertoires were examined separately, except in combined analyses, for which CD4+ and CD8+ sequences were merged in silico. Held by TCRdb, this immuneACCESS table contains in-frame sequences only and omits some clones. Under half of the omission traces to an unresolved V gene where checked; the cause of the rest is unknown. V and J calls and clone size are those listed in that table; D and trimming were worked out from the DNA. Recorded for this sample are tens of thousands of clones; approximately 91% of them occurred a single time. Of the sample, around 5% is held by the ten largest clones.

Trimming removed 2 bases from V and 9 bases from J; the gene matches leave 7 bases unexplained. The CDR3 numbers 15 residues from cysteine through phenylalanine. Only CDR3 DNA is held: 45 bases, read in frame from base 1. Based on the germline V gene (reference sequence), the CDR1 and CDR2 sequences are LNHDA and SQIVND. Recombination linked TRBV19 to TRBJ1-5, with 10 bases aligning to TRBD1. The source material was peripheral blood mononuclear cells (PBMCs). The receptor comes from a human donor with classical Hodgkin lymphoma. The nucleotide sequence reads as follows: TGTGCCAGTAGTATAACGGACAGGGGGGCCCTGCCCCAGCATTTT. It encodes CASSITDRGALPQHF.